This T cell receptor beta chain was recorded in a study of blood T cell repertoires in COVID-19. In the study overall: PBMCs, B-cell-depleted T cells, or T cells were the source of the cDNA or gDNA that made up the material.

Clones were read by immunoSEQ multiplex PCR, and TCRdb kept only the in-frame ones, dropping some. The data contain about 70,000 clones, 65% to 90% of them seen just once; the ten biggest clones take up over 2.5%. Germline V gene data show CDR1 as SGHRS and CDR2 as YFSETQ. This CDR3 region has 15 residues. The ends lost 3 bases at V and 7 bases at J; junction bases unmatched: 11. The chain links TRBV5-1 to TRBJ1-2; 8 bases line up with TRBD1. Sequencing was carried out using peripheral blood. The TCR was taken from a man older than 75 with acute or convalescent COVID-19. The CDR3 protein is CASSSGQGLVGGYTF. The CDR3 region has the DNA TGCGCCAGCAGCTCCGGACAGGGATTAGTCGGTGGCTACACCTTC. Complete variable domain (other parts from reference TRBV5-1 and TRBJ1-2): KAGVTQTPRYLIKTRGQQVTLSCSPISGHRSVSWYQQTPGQGLQFLFEYFSETQRNKGNFPGRFSGRQFSNSRSEMNVSTLELGDSALYLCASSSGQGLVGGYTFGSGTRLTVV.